This T cell receptor (beta chain) was captured in a study of T-cell memory formation after mild COVID-19 (dated by TCRdb to 2020 to 2022). At the level of the whole study: TCR sequence clusters from the two donors were found to be largely donor specific. The cohort comprised two young, previously healthy adult volunteers, one female and one male. In two donors, T-cell clones that expanded and contracted after mild COVID-19 were followed by sequencing TCRalpha and TCRbeta repertoires longitudinally. Broader findings and caveats from the paper: From day 15 to 85, contracting clones showed balanced CD4/CD8 phenotypes, whereas a second wave of clones that expanded from day 15 to 37 leaned towards CD4+. Contracting CD4+ clones appeared mostly in the CM and EM memory subsets, whereas CD8+ clones were enriched in EMRA. The study included only a couple of mild cases, and larger cohorts that include severe cases with pre-infection samples were judged to be necessary. The detection of some responding clones in pre-infection memory suggests that pre-existing cross-reactive memory T cells joined the SARS-CoV-2 response. The second-wave clones that peaked on day 37 were not confirmed to be SARS-CoV-2 specific.

A few counts support this clonotype. It has no known antigen specificity. No base-level quality is on record; no much larger clone is a single base apart. TCRdb shows the sequencer as Illumina NovaSeq 6000. TCRalpha and TCRbeta cDNA libraries were constructed by 5'RACE with constant-segment primers, with sample barcodes and unique molecular identifiers being introduced. RNA was extracted from every sample with Trizol reagent. The libraries were amplified in two PCR steps, and the second step added a second sample barcode and Illumina TruSeq adapters. The libraries were sequenced on an Illumina NovaSeq using 2 x 150 bp paired-end reads. On the authors' methods: Reads were demultiplexed and collapsed into UMI-guided consensus sequences with migec v1.2.7. With mixcr v2.1.11, UMI consensuses were aligned to TRA and TRB V and J templates and assembled into clonotypes. A clonotype was counted as expanded or contracted only if both edgeR and NoisET called the change significant, with noise models trained on biological replicates. edgeR calls used a false discovery rate-adjusted p below 0.01 and a log2 fold-change threshold of 1. As an exploratory analysis of dynamics, max-normalized trajectories of the 1000 most abundant clonotypes were examined by PCA with hierarchical clustering. Separately sequenced CD4+ and CD8+ repertoires were used to assign the CD4 or CD8 phenotype of responding clones. The raw public data were reprocessed by TCRdb itself: fastp quality trimming at Q25, MiXCR clonotype calling, in-frame beta chains only. For every CDR3 protein sequence, its rows merge into one entry that carries the most common genes and DNA. None of the V and J calls come from the authors' own analysis; TCRdb made them. Present in this sample are roughly 110,000 distinct CDR3 sequences, approximately 15% of which were seen just once. Together, the top ten hold 28% of the sample.

V sheds 4 bases and J sheds 5 bases, leaving 9 bases between their ends. The germline V gene (reference sequence) supplies CDR1 LNHNV and CDR2 YYDKDF. The cysteine opens and the phenylalanine closes a CDR3 of 13 amino acids. Left in the record is the CDR3 DNA by itself, 39 bases read in frame from the first base. Ficoll-Paque density gradient centrifugation was used to isolate PBMCs. Specimen: PBMCs or a T cell subset sorted from them (not recorded which). The sequence was obtained from an adult woman who had mild COVID-19 (a few samples of this study predate the infection). The sample titles of this study are shuffled in the database, so cell type and time point are left out; the donor was told from shared clones. The rearranged chain carries TRBV15 and TRBJ2-1, with a tentative D gene TRBD2 over 6 matching bases. The sequence in DNA is TGTGCCACCAGCACAGGCGGGGACAATGAGCAGTTCTTC. Translation gives CATSTGGDNEQFF.